This is a list of T cell receptor beta chains from one sample in a study of regulatory T cells in long-lasting Graves disease. Each CDR3 protein gets one entry after TCRdb re-called the multiplex PCR reads with MiXCR. The sample comprises around 480,000 distinct CDR3 sequences, under 20% of which are singletons, and 12% rests with the top ten. This same sample was also taken into another study, of T cells in Graves' hyperthyroidism and ophthalmopathy.

The sample in question was peripheral blood mononuclear cells (PBMCs), obtained at new diagnosis, from a patient treated with antithyroid drugs. Receptors originate from a man aged 40-50 years with Graves disease. Each CDR3 is given with its conserved first and last residue. The D gene is left open where the match is weak. Only some rows state a clone size, as once, few, many or a class for expanded clones.

V gene	J gene	D gene	clone size	CDR3 DNA	CDR3 protein
TRBV28	TRBJ1-1	-	many	TGTGCCAGCAGCCCACATCAGGTGAATGAAGCTTTCTTT	CASSPHQVNEAFF
TRBV19	TRBJ1-5	TRBD1	-	TGTGCCAGTAGTATGCAGGACAGGGCTTATAGCAATCAGCCCCAGCATTTT	CASSMQDRAYSNQPQHF
TRBV29-1	TRBJ2-7	TRBD2	-	TGCAGCGCGCGGGAGGGGGCTTACGAGCAGTACTTC	CSAREGAYEQYF
TRBV7-9	TRBJ1-1	-	many	TGTGCCAGCAGCCAACTGAGGGGGAACACTGAAGCTTTCTTT	CASSQLRGNTEAFF
TRBV11-2	TRBJ2-4	TRBD2	-	TGTGCCAGCAGCTTACGGACGGCGGGGGTTATAGCCAAAAACATTCAGTACTTC	CASSLRTAGVIAKNIQYF
TRBV2	TRBJ2-7	-	-	TGTGCCAGCAGTGGGGGCAGAATCTACGAGCAGTACTTC	CASSGGRIYEQYF
TRBV27	TRBJ2-7	TRBD2	many	TGTGCCAGCAGTTTACTAGCGGGAGGCCTAACCTACGAGCAGTACTTC	CASSLLAGGLTYEQYF
TRBV28	TRBJ1-2	-	-	TGTGCCAGTTTTGTTGACTATGGCTACACCTTC	CASFVDYGYTF
TRBV6-1	TRBJ2-3	TRBD2	many	TGTGCCAGCAGTAAGGGACTAGCGATAGATACGCAGTATTTT	CASSKGLAIDTQYF
TRBV11-1	TRBJ2-2	TRBD2	many	TGTGCCAGCAGCTCGGTAGCGGGAGCGGGGACCGGGGAGCTGTTTTTT	CASSSVAGAGTGELFF
TRBV27	TRBJ2-1	-	-	TGTGCCAGCAGTTTATTCGCAGGGAAGAACAATGAGCAGTTCTTC	CASSLFAGKNNEQFF
TRBV24-1	TRBJ2-2	TRBD2	few	TGTGCCACCAGTGATTTGCCCGGGAGGGCCTTTGACACCGGGGAGCTGTTTTTT	CATSDLPGRAFDTGELFF
TRBV12-3/TRBV12-4	TRBJ2-7	TRBD1	many	TGTGCCAGCAGTCGACGAGGGGGACAGGCCTACGAGCAGTACTTC	CASSRRGGQAYEQYF
TRBV6-2/TRBV6-3	TRBJ2-1	-	many	TGTGCCAGCAGCTCTGGGAGCTCCTACAATGAGCAGTTCTTC	CASSSGSSYNEQFF
TRBV29-1	TRBJ2-1	TRBD1	-	TGCAGCGTCGACCAGGGACAGACCTACAATGAGCAGTTCTTC	CSVDQGQTYNEQFF
TRBV2	TRBJ2-4	TRBD2	many	TGTGCCAGCAGAGGTCTAGCGGGAGGGACACTAGCCAAAAACATTCAGTACTTC	CASRGLAGGTLAKNIQYF
TRBV6-1	TRBJ2-5	-	many	TGTGCCAGCAGTGGACCATCAGGGGCAGGCCTGACGGCCCAGTACTTC	CASSGPSGAGLTAQYF
TRBV28	TRBJ2-1	TRBD2	-	TGTGCCAGCAGCCCCTCCCTAGCGGGAGGGAACAATGAGCAGTTCTTC	CASSPSLAGGNNEQFF
TRBV6-5	TRBJ1-2	TRBD1	-	TGTGCCAGCAGTTACGGCAGGGGGAATGGCTACACCTTC	CASSYGRGNGYTF
TRBV2	TRBJ2-1	-	-	TGTGCCAGCAGTCATCGGGAAAACGGGGTGAATGAGCAGTTCTTC	CASSHRENGVNEQFF
TRBV5-1	TRBJ2-1	TRBD2	many	TGCGCCAGCAGCGAGCGGGAGGCAGGGGGCAATGAGCAGTTCTTC	CASSEREAGGNEQFF
TRBV20-1	TRBJ1-1	-	few	TGCAGTGCTAGAGCTGGCGCCTCTTCGGGCACTGAAGCTTTCTTT	CSARAGASSGTEAFF
TRBV7-9	TRBJ2-7	TRBD2	many	TGTGCCAGCAGCCCAACAAGGACTAGCTACTCCTACGAGCAGTACTTC	CASSPTRTSYSYEQYF
TRBV15	TRBJ1-6	-	-	TGTGCCACCAGCAGAGAGCAGGGTTCACCCCTCCACTTT	CATSREQGSPLHF
TRBV10-3	TRBJ2-1	-	-	TGTGCCATCAGTGAAGTCTCCGGGACTTTAGGGCAGTTCTTC	CAISEVSGTLGQFF
TRBV7-9	TRBJ2-1	TRBD2	-	TGTGCCAGCAGCTTAGCTGGCGGGAGTAGTGATGAGCAGTTCTTC	CASSLAGGSSDEQFF
TRBV6-1	TRBJ1-6	-	few	TGTGCCAGCAGCGAGGTCCCACAGGGTTCACCCCTCCACTTT	CASSEVPQGSPLHF
TRBV2	TRBJ2-3	TRBD1	many	TGTGCCAGCAGAGGTCGGACAGGGGTTCCAGATACGCAGTATTTT	CASRGRTGVPDTQYF